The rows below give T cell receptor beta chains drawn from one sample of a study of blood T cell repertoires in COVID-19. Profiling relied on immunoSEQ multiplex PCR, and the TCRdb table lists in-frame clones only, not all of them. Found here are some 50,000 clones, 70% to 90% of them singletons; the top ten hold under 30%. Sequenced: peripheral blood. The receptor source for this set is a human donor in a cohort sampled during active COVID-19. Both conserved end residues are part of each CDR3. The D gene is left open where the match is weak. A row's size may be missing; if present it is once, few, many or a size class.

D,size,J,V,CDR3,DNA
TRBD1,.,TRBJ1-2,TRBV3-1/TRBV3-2,CASSQETGGKNGYTF,TGTGCCAGCAGCCAGGAGACAGGGGGGAAGAATGGCTACACCTTC
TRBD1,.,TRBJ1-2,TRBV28,CASSPQGAVYGYTF,TGTGCCAGCAGTCCACAGGGGGCCGTCTATGGCTACACCTTC
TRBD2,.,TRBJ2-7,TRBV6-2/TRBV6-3,CASSPNRLAGGYEQYF,TGTGCCAGCAGTCCGAACCGACTAGCGGGGGGCTACGAGCAGTACTTC
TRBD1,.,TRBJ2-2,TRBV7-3,CASSLSRTGVGGELFF,TGTGCCAGCAGCTTAAGTCGGACAGGGGTCGGCGGGGAGCTGTTTTTT
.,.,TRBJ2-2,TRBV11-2,CASSLAGFTGELFF,TGTGCCAGCAGCTTAGCGGGATTCACCGGGGAGCTGTTTTTT
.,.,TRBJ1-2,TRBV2,CASTTGGRGGYTF,TGTGCCAGCACCACAGGAGGGAGAGGCGGCTACACCTTC
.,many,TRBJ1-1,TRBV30,CAWSRGTEAFF,TGTGCCTGGAGTAGAGGGACTGAAGCTTTCTTT
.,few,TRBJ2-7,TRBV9,CASSVSLGEQYF,TGTGCCAGCAGCGTAAGTCTCGGGGAGCAGTACTTC
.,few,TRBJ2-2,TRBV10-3,CAISESRDTGELFF,TGTGCCATCAGTGAGTCGAGGGACACCGGGGAGCTGTTTTTT
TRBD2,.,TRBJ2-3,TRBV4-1,CASSPLAGAYTDTQYF,TGCGCCAGCAGCCCTCTAGCGGGGGCCTACACAGATACGCAGTATTTT
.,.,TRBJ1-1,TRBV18,CASSLTGTTLNTEAFF,TGTGCCAGCTCACTTACAGGGACAACCCTGAACACTGAAGCTTTCTTT
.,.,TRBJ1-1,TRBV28,CASTRTGNTEAFF,TGTGCCAGCACCCGGACGGGAAACACTGAAGCTTTCTTT
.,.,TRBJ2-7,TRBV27,CASSLGGTVRIYEQYF,TGTGCCAGCAGTTTGGGCGGGACAGTTCGGATCTACGAGCAGTACTTC
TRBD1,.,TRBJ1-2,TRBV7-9,CASSFSRGHYGYTF,TGTGCCAGCAGCTTCTCCAGGGGGCACTATGGCTACACCTTC
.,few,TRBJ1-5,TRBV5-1,CASSLRGEVNQPQHF,TGCGCCAGCAGCTTGCGGGGGGAGGTCAATCAGCCCCAGCATTTT
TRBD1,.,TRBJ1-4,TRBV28,CASSFEGQPNEKLFF,TGTGCCAGCAGTTTTGAGGGACAGCCTAATGAAAAACTGTTTTTT
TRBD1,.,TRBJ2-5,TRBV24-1,CATEGQGETQYF,TGTGCCACCGAAGGACAGGGGGAGACCCAGTACTTC
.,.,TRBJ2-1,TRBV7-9,CASTNPRPTEQFF,TGTGCCAGCACCAACCCCCGTCCTACCGAGCAGTTCTTC
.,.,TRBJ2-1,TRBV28,CDWRRGRLAGFDEQFF,TGTGACTGGAGGAGGGGGCGCTTAGCGGGATTTGATGAGCAGTTCTTC
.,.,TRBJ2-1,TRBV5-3,CARSQGLRSYNEQFF,TGTGCCAGAAGCCAGGGACTTCGCTCCTACAATGAGCAGTTCTTC
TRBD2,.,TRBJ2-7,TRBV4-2,CASSHSGLARSYEQYF,TGTGCCAGCAGCCACTCGGGACTAGCGAGATCCTACGAGCAGTACTTC
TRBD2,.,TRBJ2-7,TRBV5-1,CASSPPTGGLAQEQYF,TGCGCCAGCAGCCCACCGACAGGAGGACTAGCCCAAGAGCAGTACTTC
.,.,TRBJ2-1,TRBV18,CASSPSGVRNEQFF,TGTGCCAGCTCACCCTCCGGGGTAAGGAATGAGCAGTTCTTC
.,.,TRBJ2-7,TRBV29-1,CSVVGQRYEQYF,TGCAGCGTTGTAGGACAGCGTTACGAGCAGTACTTC
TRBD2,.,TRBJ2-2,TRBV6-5,CASTPAGGTGELFF,TGTGCCAGCACCCCCGCGGGAGGTACCGGGGAGCTGTTTTTT
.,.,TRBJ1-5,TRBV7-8,CASSLDRSQPQHF,TGTGCCAGCAGCCTAGACAGGTCTCAGCCCCAGCATTTT
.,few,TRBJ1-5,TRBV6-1,CASSEHGARGNQPQHF,TGTGCCAGCAGTGAACATGGGGCACGGGGCAATCAGCCCCAGCATTTT
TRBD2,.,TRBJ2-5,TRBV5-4,CASSQAPSGGAETQYF,TGTGCCAGCAGCCAGGCCCCTAGCGGGGGGGCGGAGACCCAGTACTTC
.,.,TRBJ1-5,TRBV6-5,CASRTGYSNQPQHF,TGTGCCAGCAGGACGGGATATAGCAATCAGCCCCAGCATTTT
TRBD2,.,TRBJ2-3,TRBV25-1,CASSVAGDSTDTQYF,TGTGCCAGCAGTGTAGCGGGGGACAGCACAGATACGCAGTATTTT
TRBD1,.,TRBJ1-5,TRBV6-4,CASSESLGTGGGLSNQPQHF,TGTGCCAGCAGTGAATCCCTCGGAACAGGGGGCGGATTGAGCAATCAGCCCCAGCATTTT
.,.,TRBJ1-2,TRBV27,CASSSTATPPNYGYTF,TGTGCCAGCAGTAGTACTGCCACTCCCCCTAACTATGGCTACACCTTC
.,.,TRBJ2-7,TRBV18,CASSPPPTLGEQYF,TGTGCCAGCTCACCACCTCCTACGCTAGGCGAGCAGTACTTC
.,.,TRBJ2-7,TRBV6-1,CASSESGLSGWGYEQYF,TGTGCCAGCAGTGAATCCGGACTCTCCGGCTGGGGCTACGAGCAGTACTTC
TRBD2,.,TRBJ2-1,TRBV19,CASSARTSGREEFF,TGTGCCAGTAGTGCTAGGACTAGCGGGAGGGAGGAATTCTTC
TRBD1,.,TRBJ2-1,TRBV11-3,CASSVGGQGFWEQFF,TGTGCCAGCAGCGTAGGTGGACAGGGGTTCTGGGAGCAGTTCTTC
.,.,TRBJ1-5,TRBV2,CASSGGGAGQPQHF,TGTGCCAGCAGTGGGGGGGGCGCAGGTCAGCCCCAGCATTTT
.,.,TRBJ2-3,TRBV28,CASSSPGFRGGHTQYF,TGTGCCAGCAGTTCCCCGGGGTTCAGAGGAGGACATACGCAGTATTTT
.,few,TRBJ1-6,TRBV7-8,CASSPTGSWMNSPLHF,TGTGCCAGCAGCCCAACAGGGTCCTGGATGAATTCACCCCTCCACTTT
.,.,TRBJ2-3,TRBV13,CASSSPGTDTQYF,TGTGCCAGCAGCTCCCCGGGCACAGATACGCAGTATTTT